The entry below describes one TCR beta chain. The sample is drawn from a study of cytomegalovirus exposure and HLA in healthy donors. This CDR3 spans 14 amino acids. Germline V gives CDR1 MNHEY, CDR2 SMNVEV (reference sequence). Trimming took off 2 bases at V and 7 bases at J, with 9 bases between the two ends. 60 Vbeta and 13 Jbeta primers were used in PCR. Only in-frame clones appear in the TCRdb table, and some are missing; sequencing was by immunoSEQ multiplex PCR. The data hold 55,000 to 85,000 clones, with around 78% observed a single time. The sequence derives from a young man in good health and CMV-seropositive. The gene calls are TRBV27 and TRBJ1-6; no clear D gene. The sequencing input was PBMCs. The CDR3 reads CASSLMLGNSPLHF. The CDR3 region has the DNA TGTGCCAGCAGTTTAATGCTCGGGAATTCACCCCTCCACTTT.